This TCR beta chain was profiled in a study of blood T cell repertoires in COVID-19. Study-level background: Nucleic acid was either cDNA or gDNA, and it came from T cells, B-cell-depleted T cells, or PBMCs.

The assay was immunoSEQ multiplex PCR, and TCRdb's table has in-frame clones only and misses some. The data contain 15,000 to 20,000 clones, just under 95% of them singletons. What was sequenced was peripheral blood. This TCR derives from a human donor in a cohort sampled during active COVID-19.

As DNA, the CDR3 is TGTGCCCCCGTGCCCTGGGGACTAGCCCCCTTGGGAGATGAGCAGTTCTTC. Amino acids: CAPVPWGLAPLGDEQFF. V gene TRBV30 combines with J gene TRBJ2-1, with TRBD2 matching 9 bases. The junction had 22 bases not matched to a gene; V was cut back by 8 bases and J by 8 bases. The CDR3 totals 17 residues. Germline CDR1 is GTSNPN and CDR2 is SVGIG (reference sequence).